This TCR beta chain was sequenced in a study of blood T cell repertoires in COVID-19. Only in-frame clones appear in the TCRdb table, and some are missing; sequencing was by immunoSEQ multiplex PCR. Of 190,000 or so clones in the sample, about 87% are singletons; the top ten hold 2.5% to 3%. With 4 bases removed from V and 1 base from J, the gap between germline ends came to 13 bases. CDR1 is GTSNPN and CDR2 is SVGIG in the germline V gene (reference sequence). The CDR3 is 14 residues long. The clonotype originates from a man in his forties with active or convalescent COVID-19. Sequenced: peripheral blood. This sequence joins TRBV30 and TRBJ2-5, with D uncertain. Here the CDR3 reads CAWNRLAVQETQYF. CDR3 bases: TGTGCCTGGAATCGGCTGGCGGTCCAAGAGACCCAGTACTTC.